One and the same sample provided the 29 T cell receptor beta chains below, sequenced in a study of blood T cell repertoires in COVID-19. TCRdb keeps only in-frame clones here, not all; method: immunoSEQ multiplex PCR. The table has 250,000 to 300,000 clones, 75% to 90% seen once; the top ten hold about 2.2%. The specimen was peripheral blood. Every receptor here comes from a woman in her 50s who had recovered from COVID-19.

This clone was picked up one time. CDR3 nucleotides: TGTGCCAGCAGTTACTCGGAGGTTACTGAAGCTTTCTTT. Translating it yields CASSYSEVTEAFF. V gene TRBV6-5 combines with J gene TRBJ1-1; D remains unclear. CDR1 is MNHEY and CDR2 is SVGAGI in the germline V gene. V was clipped by 0 bases and J by 5 bases, with 7 bases between them. The CDR3 spans 13 residues.

The chain joins TRBV19 to TRBJ1-2; D gene uncertain. This CDR3 is 13 amino acids long. CDR1 LNHDA and CDR2 SQIVND come from the germline V gene (reference sequence). Trimming took 5 bases from V and 2 from J, leaving 9 bases between them. This chain's CDR3 is CASSYQANYGYTF. CDR3 DNA: TGTGCCAGTAGTTATCAGGCAAACTATGGCTACACCTTC.

The rearrangement joins TRBV5-1 to TRBJ2-2; 8 bases line up with TRBD2. V was clipped by 0 bases and J by 5 bases; unmatched bases: 3. This CDR3 region has 15 residues. Germline CDR1 and CDR2: SGHRS and YFSETQ. CDR3 DNA sequence: TGCGCCAGCAGCTTGGACCTAGCGGGTACCGGGGAGCTGTTTTTT. Amino acids: CASSLDLAGTGELFF.

V gene TRBV7-9 combines with J gene TRBJ2-1; 16 nucleotides align to TRBD2. From germline, CDR1 is SEHNR and CDR2 FQNEAQ (reference sequence). V lost 5 bases to trimming and J lost 3 bases; unmatched junction nucleotides: 7. This CDR3 contains 18 residues. The CDR3 DNA follows: TGTGCCAGCAGCCCCGGGACTAGCGGGGGGGCAAGCTACAATGAGCAGTTCTTC. It specifies CASSPGTSGGASYNEQFF.

The V gene is TRBV30, the J gene TRBJ1-5; D call uncertain. This CDR3 contains 13 residues. Trimming removed 0 bases from V and 4 bases from J, with 7 bases in between. Per the germline V gene, CDR1 is GTSNPN and CDR2 is SVGIG (reference sequence). The CDR3 bases are TGTGCCTGGAGTGTTTCCAGTAATCAGCCCCAGCATTTT. Its translation is CAWSVSSNQPQHF.

CDR3 in amino acids: CASSFPTSNRPSYNEQFF. The CDR3, as DNA: TGTGCCAGCAGTTTCCCAACAAGTAACAGGCCTTCCTACAATGAGCAGTTCTTC. The V gene is TRBV28, the J gene TRBJ2-1, with D maybe TRBD1 (5 bases). This CDR3 has 18 amino acids. Germline assignment: CDR1 MDHEN and CDR2 SYDVKM. Between the trimmed V and J ends, which lost 3 bases and 1 base, there was a span of 19 bases.

The genes are TRBV5-1 and TRBJ2-7; 9 bases are shared with TRBD2. The germline CDR1 and CDR2 sequences are SGHRS and YFSETQ. This CDR3 contains 15 residues. The V gene end was trimmed by 1 base and the J gene end by 12 bases; junction bases not matched to a gene: 14. The CDR3 bases are TGCGCCAGCAGCTTGCGTGGGACTAGCTCCCAGGAGTCGTACTTC. Its translation: CASSLRGTSSQESYF. The whole variable domain, remainder taken from reference TRBV5-1 and TRBJ2-7, is KAGVTQTPRYLIKTRGQQVTLSCSPISGHRSVSWYQQTPGQGLQFLFEYFSETQRNKGNFPGRFSGRQFSNSRSEMNVSTLELGDSALYLCASSLRGTSSQESYFGPGTRLTVT.

V usage is TRBV7-9 and J usage is TRBJ1-2; weak D call: TRBD1 (5 bases). V was clipped by 6 bases and J by 0 bases, with 17 bases between them. This CDR3 contains 16 residues. Germline V gene data show CDR1 as SEHNR and CDR2 as FQNEAQ (reference sequence). CDR3 nucleotides: TGTGCCAGCAGTCTCAAAAGCGGGGCCACTAACTATGGCTACACCTTC. As protein: CASSLKSGATNYGYTF.

The chain is built from TRBV18 and TRBJ1-6, with D perhaps matching TRBD1 (5 bases). The CDR3 has 15 residues. CDR1 KGHSH and CDR2 LQKENI come from the germline V gene. Trimming cost V 3 bases and J 4 bases, with 10 bases left between them. The CDR3 DNA reads TGTGCCAGCTCACCGTTAGGACAATATAATTCACCCCTCCACTTT. This encodes CASSPLGQYNSPLHF.

The chain couples TRBV5-1 to TRBJ2-5; TRBD1 matches at 8 bases. This CDR3 contains 16 residues. J lost 5 bases, V lost 2 bases, and 11 bases had no gene match. Germline CDR1 reads SGHRS; CDR2 reads YFSETQ. The chain's CDR3 is CASSLVAGGWGETQYF. The CDR3 coding sequence is TGCGCCAGCAGCTTAGTGGCAGGGGGCTGGGGCGAGACCCAGTACTTC.

This rearrangement joins TRBV19 to TRBJ1-3; the match to TRBD1 covers 9 bases. The CDR3 length is 18 residues. The V gene's germline CDR1 is LNHDA and CDR2 SQIVND (reference sequence). Trimming cost V 11 bases and J 0 bases; bases outside gene matches: 17. This CDR3 reads CASRPGQGHQYSGNTIYF. For the CDR3, the DNA is TGTGCCTCCCGGCCGGGACAGGGCCATCAATACTCTGGAAACACCATATATTTT.

The chain employs TRBV10-3 and TRBJ2-3; 8 bases map to TRBD2. Germline trimming cut 10 bases from V and 4 bases from J; bases unmatched to any gene: 10. The CDR3 sequence is 14 residues long. Per germline, CDR1 ENHRY and CDR2 SYGVKD. Here the CDR3 DNA reads TGTGCCACTGTAGCGGGGCACCCTTCAGATACGCAGTATTTT. Its translation is CATVAGHPSDTQYF.

As regards this clone: Distinct nucleotide sequences in the sample also encode this CDR3. V usage is TRBV5-1 and J usage is TRBJ2-7; weak D call: TRBD2 (5 bases). The V end lost 2 bases, the J end lost 4 bases, and 13 bases lay between the germline ends. Germline loops: CDR1 SGHRS, CDR2 YFSETQ. The CDR3 totals 14 residues. The CDR3 here is CASSFDRGSYEQYF. The CDR3 coding sequence is TGCGCCAGCAGCTTCGATCGAGGGTCGTACGAGCAGTACTTC.

This sequence joins TRBV9 and TRBJ1-1; D may be TRBD1 (5 bases). Per the germline V gene, CDR1 is SGDLS and CDR2 is YYNGEE. V dropped 4 bases and J dropped 3 bases, with 19 bases sitting between them. This CDR3 is built from 16 residues. The CDR3 coding sequence is TGTGCCAGCAGCCCCCAGGTCGGGGGGGGGTACACTGAAGCTTTCTTT. This gives the protein CASSPQVGGGYTEAFF.

The chain links TRBV19 to TRBJ1-1; 8 bases align to TRBD1. The CDR3 runs 16 residues. With 3 bases clipped from V and 2 bases from J, the junction kept 8 bases outside the gene matches. The V gene's germline CDR1 is LNHDA and CDR2 SQIVND (reference sequence). The CDR3 spells CASSIPRQGSNTEAFF. CDR3 nucleotide sequence: TGTGCCAGTAGTATCCCAAGACAGGGGAGTAACACTGAAGCTTTCTTT.

The chain's CDR3 is CAWQMGQGFSGANVLTF. CDR3 bases: TGTGCCTGGCAAATGGGACAGGGGTTCTCTGGGGCCAACGTCCTGACTTTC. The J gene is TRBJ2-6, the V gene TRBV30; 10 nucleotides agree with TRBD1. CDR1 is GTSNPN and CDR2 is SVGIG in the germline V gene (reference sequence). The length of the CDR3 is 17 residues. With 5 bases clipped from V and 0 bases from J, the junction kept 7 bases outside the gene matches.

The rearrangement uses TRBV9 and TRBJ1-3, with D possibly TRBD1 on 6 matching bases. CDR1 and CDR2 (germline): SGDLS, YYNGEE. V was pared by 4 bases and J by 0 bases, with 23 bases between. This CDR3 contains 19 residues. CDR3 nucleotide sequence: TGTGCCAGCAGCCCTTTCAACTCTCAGGGGATTAGCTCTGGAAACACCATATATTTT. This translates into CASSPFNSQGISSGNTIYF.

This clone was seen just once. The chain joins TRBV5-1 to TRBJ1-1; 10 bases fit TRBD1. The CDR3 sequence is 17 residues long. CDR1 is SGHRS, CDR2 YFSETQ, per germline. Trimming removed 3 bases from V and 4 bases from J; junction bases left unmatched: 12. For the CDR3, the DNA is TGCGCCAGCAGCTCGAGCGACAGGGGGCGCAGGATCACTGAAGCTTTCTTT. Protein sequence: CASSSSDRGRRITEAFF.

This chain uses TRBV27 with TRBJ1-5; 7 bases agree with TRBD1. Germline-derived CDR1 and CDR2 are MNHEY and SMNVEV (reference sequence). V lost 3 bases, J lost 0 bases, and 17 bases stayed unmatched. The length of the CDR3 is 20 residues. CDR3 coding DNA: TGTGCCAGCAGTTTGGCCCCTCCTTCACAGGGGCGTTATAGCAATCAGCCCCAGCATTTT. Translating gives CASSLAPPSQGRYSNQPQHF.

The genes are TRBV3-1 (or the pseudogene TRBV3-2) and TRBJ2-2; TRBD2 aligns across 7 bases. The CDR3 spans 18 residues. Germline CDR1 and CDR2: LGHDT and YNNKEL (reference sequence). V lost 0 bases to trimming and J lost 6 bases; unmatched junction nucleotides: 13. The CDR3: CASSQDGASGWGAGELFF. The CDR3 DNA reads TGTGCCAGCAGCCAAGATGGGGCTAGCGGTTGGGGGGCCGGGGAGCTGTTTTTT.

The chain has TRBV7-9 and TRBJ1-1; 9 bases are shared with TRBD1. The CDR3 sequence is 14 residues long. Germline trimming cut 3 bases from V and 8 bases from J; bases unmatched to any gene: 7. Germline lookup yields CDR1 SEHNR and CDR2 FQNEAQ (reference sequence). CDR3 nucleotide sequence: TGTGCCAGCAGCTTCTGGGACAGGGCAACCGAAGCTTTCTTT. It encodes CASSFWDRATEAFF.

The chain couples TRBV28 to TRBJ1-5; no clear D. With 7 bases removed from V and 8 bases from J, the gap between germline ends came to 12 bases. Germline V CDR1 and CDR2: MDHEN, SYDVKM. The CDR3 consists of 12 residues. CDR3 nucleotides: TGTGCCAGCAATCCCCCCGGGGAGCCCCAGCATTTT. As protein: CASNPPGEPQHF.

The chain carries TRBV6-5 and TRBJ2-2; D is possibly TRBD1 (6 bases). Germline V gene sequence: CDR1 MNHEY, CDR2 SVGAGI. CDR3 length: 13 residues. Trimming left V 7 bases short and J 5 bases short, with 11 bases between. The CDR3 coding sequence is TGTGCCAGCATAAGACAGGCAACCGGGGAGCTGTTTTTT. Protein sequence: CASIRQATGELFF.

This chain uses TRBV10-3 with TRBJ1-2; D is ambiguous. V lost 4 bases and J 0 bases, leaving 9 bases between the germline ends. Looked up from germline, CDR1 is ENHRY and CDR2 is SYGVKD. CDR3 length: 14 amino acids. The DNA of the CDR3 is TGTGCCATCAGTGGTCCGGGAGCTAACTATGGCTACACCTTC. This encodes CAISGPGANYGYTF.

The CDR3 DNA reads TGTGCCTGGAGTGCCGGGACAGGGAGAAATTCACCCCTCCACTTT. Protein: CAWSAGTGRNSPLHF. The gene calls are TRBV30 and TRBJ1-6; TRBD1 aligns across 9 bases. After removal of 1 base from V and 7 bases from J, the junction contained 5 bases not matched to a gene. Germline CDR1 and CDR2: GTSNPN and SVGIG (reference sequence). This CDR3 is 15 amino acids long.

The chain couples TRBV20-1 to TRBJ2-7; D perhaps matches TRBD1 (5 bases). Trimming removed 4 bases from V and 6 bases from J, with 10 bases in between. Germline CDR1 DFQATT, CDR2 SNEGSKA (reference sequence). This CDR3 has 11 amino acids. The CDR3 DNA reads as TGCAGTGCTATCAAGCAGGGCGAGCAGTACTTC. Protein product: CSAIKQGEQYF.

The chain uses TRBV5-4 and TRBJ2-1; TRBD2 matches 7 bases. The CDR3 spans 17 residues. J lost 6 bases, V lost 3 bases, and 15 bases had no gene match. CDR1 is SGHNT and CDR2 is YYREEE in the germline V gene (reference sequence). The CDR3 reads CASSSQPPGLPSNEQFF. The CDR3, as DNA: TGTGCCAGCAGCTCCCAGCCTCCGGGACTACCTTCCAATGAGCAGTTCTTC.

The genes are TRBV4-3 and TRBJ1-4; 8 bases align to TRBD1. There are 18 residues in the CDR3. Trimming cost V 1 base and J 5 bases; bases outside gene matches: 12. Looked up from germline, CDR1 is LGHNA and CDR2 is YSLEER. DNA for the CDR3: TGCGCCAGCAGCCAAGGTCTGACCCGGACAGGGATAAATGAAAAACTGTTTTTT. Its protein is CASSQGLTRTGINEKLFF.

The CDR3 nucleotides are TGTGCCAGCAGTTTCCAGATGAACACTGAAGCTTTCTTT. It translates to CASSFQMNTEAFF. The chain combines TRBV28 with TRBJ1-1, with no clear D. The CDR3 has 13 amino acids. Looked up from germline, CDR1 is MDHEN and CDR2 is SYDVKM. V lost 3 bases, J lost 0 bases, and 5 bases lay in between.